The following is a TCR beta chain sequence with its context. Its antigen remains unidentified. The sequencing template was cDNA reverse transcribed from extracted RNA. TCRdb's copy holds only in-frame clones and misses some; the assay was immunoSEQ multiplex PCR. This table has 35,000 to 45,000 clones, roughly 92% appearing once. Treatment described: oral pan-JAK inhibitor, 5-10 mg twice daily. The entry originates in a study of CD8+ T cells in alopecia areata. Notes on the study in general: Persistence of many expanded lesional clones was seen in scalp and blood during tofacitinib.

Trimming shortened V by 7 bases and J by 2 bases, and 11 bases separated the two germline ends. From germline, CDR1 is SQVTM and CDR2 ANQGSEA. This CDR3 has 12 amino acids. The chain joins TRBV29-1 to TRBJ2-5; no firm D call. This TCR was recovered from a human donor with alopecia areata. This sample comprised CD8+ T cells sorted from blood, obtained at week 24, from a patient treated with tofacitinib. CDR3 in DNA: TGCAGCGCCGAAGGTCTACAAGAGACCCAGTACTTC. Amino acid sequence: CSAEGLQETQYF.